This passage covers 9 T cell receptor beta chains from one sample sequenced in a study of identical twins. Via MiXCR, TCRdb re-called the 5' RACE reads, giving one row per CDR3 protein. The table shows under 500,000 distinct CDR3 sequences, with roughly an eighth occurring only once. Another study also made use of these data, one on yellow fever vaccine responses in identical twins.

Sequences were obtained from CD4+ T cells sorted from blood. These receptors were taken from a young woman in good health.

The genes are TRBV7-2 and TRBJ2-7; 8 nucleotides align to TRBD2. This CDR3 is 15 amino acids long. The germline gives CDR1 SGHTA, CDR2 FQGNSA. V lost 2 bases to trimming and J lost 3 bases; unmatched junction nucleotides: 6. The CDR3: CASSLSLAGNYEQYF. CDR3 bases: TGTGCCAGCAGCTTAAGTCTAGCGGGTAACTACGAGCAGTACTTC.

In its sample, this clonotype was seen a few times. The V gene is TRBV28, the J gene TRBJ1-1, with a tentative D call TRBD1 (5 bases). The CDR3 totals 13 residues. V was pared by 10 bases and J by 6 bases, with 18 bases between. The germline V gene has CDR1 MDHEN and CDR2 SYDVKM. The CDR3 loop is CATWDAEVAEAFF. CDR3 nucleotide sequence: TGTGCCACTTGGGACGCTGAGGTCGCTGAAGCTTTCTTT.

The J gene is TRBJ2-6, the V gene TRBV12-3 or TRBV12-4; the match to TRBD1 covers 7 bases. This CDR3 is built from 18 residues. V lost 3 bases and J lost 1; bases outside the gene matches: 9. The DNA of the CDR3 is TGTGCCAGCAGTTTCCGGGACAGCTTGTATTCTGGGGCCAACGTCCTGACTTTC. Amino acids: CASSFRDSLYSGANVLTF.

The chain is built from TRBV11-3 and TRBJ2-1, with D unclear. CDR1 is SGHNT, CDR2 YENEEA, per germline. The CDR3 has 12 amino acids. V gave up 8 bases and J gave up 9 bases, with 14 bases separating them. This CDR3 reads CASEARDGEQFF. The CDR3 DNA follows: TGTGCCAGCGAAGCTAGGGATGGTGAGCAGTTCTTC.

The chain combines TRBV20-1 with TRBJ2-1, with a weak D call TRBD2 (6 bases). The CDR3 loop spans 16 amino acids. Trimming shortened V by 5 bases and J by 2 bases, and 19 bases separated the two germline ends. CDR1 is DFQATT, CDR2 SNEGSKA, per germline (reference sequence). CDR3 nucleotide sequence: TGCAGTGCTCCTCTAGCGACCGACAGTCCCTACAATGAGCAGTTCTTC. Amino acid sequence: CSAPLATDSPYNEQFF.

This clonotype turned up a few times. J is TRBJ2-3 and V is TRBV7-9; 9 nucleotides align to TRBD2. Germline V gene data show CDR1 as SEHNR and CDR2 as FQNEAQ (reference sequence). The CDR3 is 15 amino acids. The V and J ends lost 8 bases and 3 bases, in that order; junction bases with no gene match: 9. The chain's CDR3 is CASGISGSKTDTQYF. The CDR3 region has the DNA TGTGCCAGCGGGATTAGCGGGAGTAAGACAGATACGCAGTATTTT.

For the CDR3, the DNA is TGTGCCAGCAGGGGGACTGGGACAGGGGGCCAGAACACTGAAGCTTTCTTT. Protein sequence: CASRGTGTGGQNTEAFF. The chain couples TRBV6-1 to TRBJ1-1; 12 bases match TRBD1. In germline, CDR1 is MNHNS, CDR2 SASEGT. The CDR3 runs 17 residues. Germline trimming cut 6 bases from V and 1 base from J; bases unmatched to any gene: 9.

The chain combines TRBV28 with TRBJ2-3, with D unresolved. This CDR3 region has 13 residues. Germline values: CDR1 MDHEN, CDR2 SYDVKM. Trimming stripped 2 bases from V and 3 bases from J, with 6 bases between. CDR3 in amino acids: CASSLSETDTQYF. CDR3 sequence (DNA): TGTGCCAGCAGTTTAAGTGAGACAGATACGCAGTATTTT.

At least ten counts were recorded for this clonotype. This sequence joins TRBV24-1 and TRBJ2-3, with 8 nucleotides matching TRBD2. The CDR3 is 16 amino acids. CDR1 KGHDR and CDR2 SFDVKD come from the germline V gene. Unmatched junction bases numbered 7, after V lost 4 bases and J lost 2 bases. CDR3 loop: CATSDGIAGNTDTQYF. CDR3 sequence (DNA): TGTGCCACCAGTGACGGGATAGCGGGGAACACAGATACGCAGTATTTT.